Shown below are 28 T cell receptor beta chains from a single sample sequenced in a study of blood T cells in healthy people across ages. Then a second PCR, running roughly 7 to 11 cycles, was carried out with a sample-barcoded 5' primer and a J-beta primer mix. Each CDR3 protein gets one entry after TCRdb re-called the 5' RACE reads with MiXCR. The data show 1,300,000 or so distinct CDR3 sequences, approximately 59% seen once. The sample consisted of blood. These receptors originate from a man between 18 and 35 years old in good health.

The rearrangement joins TRBV5-5 to TRBJ2-4, with TRBD2 matching over 16 bases. Per the germline V gene, CDR1 is SGHKS and CDR2 is YYEKEE (reference sequence). The V gene end was trimmed by 2 bases and the J gene end by 0 bases; junction bases not matched to a gene: 5. The CDR3 sequence is 19 residues long. The chain's CDR3 is CASSFGTSGGALAKNIQYF. The CDR3 nucleotides are TGTGCCAGCAGCTTCGGGACTAGCGGGGGGGCCTTAGCCAAAAACATTCAGTACTTC.

This CDR3 is CASRASEVYYNEQYF. In nucleotides, the CDR3 is TGTGCCAGCAGGGCTAGCGAAGTGTACTACAATGAGCAGTACTTC. This sequence joins TRBV2 and TRBJ2-1, with a weak D call TRBD2 (6 bases). The last part of the DNA fits TRBJ2-7 better; the J call may be wrong. The germline V gene encodes CDR1 SNHLY and CDR2 FYNNEI. This CDR3 region has 15 residues.

J is TRBJ2-5 and V is TRBV20-1, with D possibly being TRBD2 (6 bases). Germline CDR1 is DFQATT and CDR2 is SNEGSKA (reference sequence). There are 12 residues in the CDR3. The V end lost 7 bases, the J end lost 2 bases, and 11 bases lay between the germline ends. CDR3 DNA: TGCAGTGGGCGGGGTGGGCAAGAGACCCAGTACTTC. Translating it yields CSGRGGQETQYF.

The chain couples TRBV6-2 or TRBV6-3 to TRBJ2-1; 8 bases are a match to TRBD2. Trimming removed 8 bases from V and 2 bases from J; junction bases left unmatched: 11. The CDR3 has 16 amino acids. Per the germline V gene, CDR1 is MNHEY and CDR2 is SVGEGT. CDR3 sequence reads: CASDRHSGAAYNEQFF. In DNA form, the CDR3 reads TGTGCCAGCGACAGGCATAGCGGGGCAGCCTACAATGAGCAGTTCTTC.

This clonotype was seen more than once but under ten times. The chain combines TRBV28 with TRBJ2-7; TRBD2 aligns across 7 bases. This CDR3 is 16 amino acids long. The junction had 9 bases not matched to a gene; V was cut back by 2 bases and J by 2 bases. Germline CDR1 MDHEN, CDR2 SYDVKM. CDR3 amino acids: CASSLPQRGFTYEQYF. CDR3 in DNA: TGTGCCAGCAGTTTACCCCAGCGGGGCTTTACCTACGAGCAGTACTTC.

This sequence joins TRBV5-6 and TRBJ1-2, with a possible D match to TRBD1 (5 bases). CDR3 length: 14 residues. CDR1 and CDR2 from the germline V gene are SGHDT and YYEEEE. Trimming took 0 bases from V and 3 from J, leaving 9 bases between them. For the CDR3, the DNA is TGTGCCAGCAGCTTGGGGGGCAGGGACTATGGCTACACCTTC. This gives the protein CASSLGGRDYGYTF.

The V and J genes are TRBV11-2 and TRBJ1-3, with D possibly being TRBD1 (6 bases). Deletions cut 1 base from V and 0 bases from J, with 10 bases between. The CDR3 totals 16 residues. Germline-derived CDR1 and CDR2 are SGHAT and FQNNGV. CDR3 sequence: CASSLATGLSGNTIYF. The CDR3 DNA reads as TGTGCCAGCAGCTTAGCGACAGGTCTCTCTGGAAACACCATATATTTT.

This sequence joins TRBV20-1 and TRBJ1-5; D is uncertain. The V end was cut by 7 bases, the J end by 2 bases, with 9 bases between. From germline, CDR1 is DFQATT and CDR2 SNEGSKA (reference sequence). The CDR3 is 12 residues long. The CDR3 DNA reads TGCAGTGTCTACCAGGGCAATCAGCCCCAGCATTTT. It is translated as CSVYQGNQPQHF.

The chain couples TRBV2 to TRBJ2-6, with D possibly being TRBD2 (5 bases). Germline V gives CDR1 SNHLY, CDR2 FYNNEI. This CDR3 is 17 amino acids long. Trimming shortened V by 4 bases and J by 0 bases, and 13 bases separated the two germline ends. DNA for the CDR3: TGTGCCAGCAGTGGGCGGGCCGCCGACTCTGGGGCCAACGTCCTGACTTTC. Encoded protein: CASSGRAADSGANVLTF. The full variable domain, its missing parts supplied by reference TRBV2 and TRBJ2-6, is EPEVTQTPSHQVTQMGQEVILRCVPISNHLYFYWYRQILGQKVEFLVSFYNNEISEKSEIFDDQFSVERPDGSNFTLKIRSTKLEDSAMYFCASSGRAADSGANVLTFGAGSRLTVL.

In the case of this clonotype: One junction end disagrees with the germline gene, perhaps due to a read error. The rearrangement links TRBV7-7 to TRBJ2-5; D gene unclear. The CDR3 sequence is 15 residues long. Germline loops: CDR1 SSHAT, CDR2 FNYEAQ (reference sequence). CDR3 bases: TGTGCTAGCAGCCCAGCCCGTGGGCAGAAAGAGACCCAGTACTTC. Translated: CASSPARGQKETQYF.

As regards this clonotype: The CDR3 end shows no conserved phenylalanine or tryptophan, and so a read error is likely. The chain recombines TRBV10-3 with TRBJ2-4, with TRBD2 identical over 7 bases. The better agreement between TRBJ2-7 and the DNA end casts doubt on the J call. Germline lookup yields CDR1 ENHRY and CDR2 SYGVKD. CDR3 length: 15 amino acids. CDR3 coding DNA: TGTGCCATCAGTGAGGTCAGGGAGGGGTTCTACGAGCAGTACTTA. Amino acids: CAISEVREGFYEQYL.

This clonotype was observed a single time. The chain links TRBV3-1 to TRBJ1-1; D is possibly TRBD1 (5 bases). The CDR3 runs 18 residues. The V and J ends lost 1 base and 0 bases respectively, with 18 bases between them. Germline V gene lookup returns CDR1 LGHDT and CDR2 YNNKEL (reference sequence). CDR3 loop: CASSQGSGGIPMNTEAFF. In DNA form, the CDR3 reads TGTGCCAGCAGCCAAGGGTCTGGGGGGATACCAATGAACACTGAAGCTTTCTTT. Based on the CDR3 plus reference TRBV3-1 and TRBJ1-1, the full variable domain is DTAVSQTPKYLVTQMGNDKSIKCEQNLGHDTMYWYKQDSKKFLKIMFSYNNKELIINETVPNRFSPKSPDKAHLNLHINSLELGDSAVYFCASSQGSGGIPMNTEAFFGQGTRLTVV.

The genes are TRBV28 and TRBJ1-4, with D unresolved. Germline CDR1 MDHEN, CDR2 SYDVKM. Trimming removed 4 bases at V and 2 bases at J, with 8 bases between. This CDR3 has 14 amino acids. CDR3 nucleotide sequence: TGTGCCAGCAGTTCAGGAGACACTAATGAAAAACTGTTTTTT. This sequence encodes CASSSGDTNEKLFF.

The V gene is TRBV27, the J gene TRBJ2-3; 7 bases fit TRBD2. The CDR3 consists of 17 residues. Trimming cost V 7 bases and J 5 bases; bases outside gene matches: 18. Germline V gene sequence: CDR1 MNHEY, CDR2 SMNVEV (reference sequence). This CDR3 is CASTLRRGLRDVDTQYF. As DNA, the CDR3 is TGTGCCAGCACTCTACGGAGGGGACTACGAGACGTAGATACGCAGTATTTT.

The V gene is TRBV5-6, the J gene TRBJ2-5, with D uncertain. Germline lookup yields CDR1 SGHDT and CDR2 YYEEEE. The length of the CDR3 is 14 residues. The V gene lost 4 bases and the J gene lost 11 bases, with 21 bases spanning the gap. CDR3 coding DNA: TGTGCCAGCAGCCCAACCAATTTCCGAGCGCAGCAGTACTTC. As protein: CASSPTNFRAQQYF.

This clonotype was detected once. The rearrangement uses TRBV6-2 or TRBV6-3 and TRBJ2-3; unclear D gene. The germline gives CDR1 MNHEY, CDR2 SVGEGT. Trimming shortened V by 7 bases and J by 4 bases, and 24 bases separated the two germline ends. This CDR3 has 17 residues. In DNA, the CDR3 is TGTGCCAGCACCCAAAGAATCCAATCTTGGGTAGCAGATACGCAGTATTTT. Translated: CASTQRIQSWVADTQYF.

The chain links TRBV20-1 to TRBJ2-5; D gene unclear. The germline V gene encodes CDR1 DFQATT and CDR2 SNEGSKA (reference sequence). The CDR3 has 15 residues. Trimming left V 3 bases short and J 2 bases short, with 16 bases between. The CDR3 nucleotides are TGCAGTGCTAGTTTGCCAGGTTGGGTACAAGAGACCCAGTACTTC. It yields the protein CSASLPGWVQETQYF.

In its sample, this clonotype was seen a few times. This chain joins TRBV29-1 and TRBJ2-7; D is possibly TRBD1 or TRBD2 (6 bases each). This CDR3 has 14 residues. In germline, CDR1 is SQVTM, CDR2 ANQGSEA. The ends were cut back, 4 bases at V and 3 bases at J, with 16 bases in the middle. The CDR3 sequence: CSVGLGGLDYEQYF. CDR3 nucleotides: TGCAGCGTTGGGCTGGGGGGCCTAGACTACGAGCAGTACTTC.

The chain couples TRBV7-2 to TRBJ2-7, with TRBD1 matching over 7 bases. Germline CDR1 reads SGHTA; CDR2 reads FQGNSA. V was pared by 6 bases and J by 3 bases, with 11 bases of the junction left unmatched. The CDR3 runs to 15 residues. The CDR3 loop reads CASRSQTGILYEQYF. CDR3 DNA: TGTGCCAGCAGAAGCCAGACAGGGATCCTCTACGAGCAGTACTTC.

This clonotype occurred once. The V call is TRBV6-1, the J call TRBJ2-7, with a weak D call TRBD2 (5 bases). There are 18 residues in the CDR3. V was shortened by 0 bases and J by 4 bases, with 22 bases between the two germline ends. Germline assignment: CDR1 MNHNS and CDR2 SASEGT. The CDR3 DNA reads TGTGCCAGCAGTGAAGCGCTCTTAGGAGGTACCTACCGATACGAGCAGTACTTC. Encoded protein: CASSEALLGGTYRYEQYF.

V gene TRBV10-3 combines with J gene TRBJ2-7; 8 bases fit TRBD1. Germline V CDR1 and CDR2: ENHRY, SYGVKD. V lost 4 bases, J lost 4 bases, and 6 bases stayed unmatched. CDR3 length: 14 residues. The CDR3 region is CAISGQGAVYEQYF. DNA for the CDR3: TGTGCCATCAGTGGTCAGGGGGCGGTTTACGAGCAGTACTTC.

This chain uses TRBV6-6 with TRBJ1-5, with D perhaps matching TRBD1 (5 bases). The germline gives CDR1 MNHNY, CDR2 SVGAGI (reference sequence). This CDR3 contains 15 residues. The V gene lost 2 bases and the J gene lost 6 bases, with 14 bases spanning the gap. The CDR3 protein is CASSYVREVFQPQHF. CDR3 sequence (DNA): TGTGCCAGCAGTTACGTCAGGGAGGTTTTTCAGCCCCAGCATTTT.

The V call is TRBV29-1, the J call TRBJ1-2, with 7 bases matching TRBD1. Per the germline V gene, CDR1 is SQVTM and CDR2 is ANQGSEA. Trimming at V came to 6 bases and at J to 4 bases, leaving 8 bases not matched to a gene. This CDR3 has 13 amino acids. CDR3 coding DNA: TGCAGCGTCGGGGACAGCTCCTTCTATGGCTACACCTTC. Encoded protein: CSVGDSSFYGYTF.

This clonotype was seen just once. The V call is TRBV12-5, the J call TRBJ1-1; D is ambiguous. The CDR3 runs to 16 residues. The V and J ends lost 7 bases and 3 bases respectively, with 21 bases between them. Germline V CDR1 and CDR2: LGHNT, FRNRAP. DNA of the CDR3: TGTGCTAGTGTTCCCCCCGCCGGGATTAGGGACACTGAAGCTTTCTTT. It encodes CASVPPAGIRDTEAFF.

This sequence joins TRBV4-1 and TRBJ2-4; no firm D call. The DNA end favors TRBJ2-7, so the J call may be wrong. The CDR3 has 15 residues. Germline V gives CDR1 MGHRA, CDR2 YSYEKL. As DNA, the CDR3 is TGCGCCAGCAGCCAAGCTACCGGGTTCCCCTACGAGCAGTACTTC. Translated: CASSQATGFPYEQYF.

CDR3 residues: CASSPQGSSYNEQFF. In DNA, the CDR3 is TGTGCCAGCAGTCCACAGGGGAGCTCCTACAATGAGCAGTTCTTC. The rearrangement uses TRBV12-3 or TRBV12-4 and TRBJ2-1, with 7 nucleotides matching TRBD1. This CDR3 region has 15 residues. With 5 bases clipped from V and 0 bases from J, the junction kept 4 bases outside the gene matches.

Concerning this clonotype: The junction shows a germline mismatch at one end, possibly a read error. J is TRBJ2-7 and V is TRBV6-5; D assignment may be TRBD1 or TRBD2 (5 bases each). This CDR3 region has 12 residues. CDR1 MNHEY and CDR2 SVGAGI come from the germline V gene. The CDR3 loop reads CVSWDGIYEQYF. The CDR3 DNA is TGTGTCAGCTGGGACGGAATCTACGAGCAGTACTTC.

The chain recombines TRBV20-1 with TRBJ2-7, with TRBD2 matching 10 bases. This CDR3 is 15 amino acids long. Germline-derived CDR1 and CDR2 are DFQATT and SNEGSKA (reference sequence). The V and J ends lost 1 base and 6 bases, in that order; junction bases with no gene match: 9. DNA of the CDR3: TGCAGTGCTAGAGCGCCACTAGCGGGATTATCCGAGCAGTACTTC. This translates into CSARAPLAGLSEQYF.